A single sample is the source of the 13 T cell receptor beta chains below, sequenced in a study of blood T cell repertoires in COVID-19. The method was immunoSEQ multiplex PCR; TCRdb's version includes in-frame clones alone and lacks a portion of them. The sample contains approximately 210,000 clones, around 90% of which appear only once. Input material: PBMCs or T cells enriched from blood (not recorded which). Every receptor here comes from a woman between 25 and 40 years old who had recovered from COVID-19.

V gene TRBV15 combines with J gene TRBJ2-1, with a tentative D call TRBD1 (6 bases). Trimming removed 0 bases at V and 4 bases at J, with 10 bases between. Germline loops: CDR1 LNHNV, CDR2 YYDKDF (reference sequence). This CDR3 region has 15 residues. The CDR3 DNA reads as TGTGCCACCAGCAGAGATCGGGACACGTACAATGAGCAGTTCTTC. Its protein is CATSRDRDTYNEQFF.

This clone was found once. This chain joins TRBV4-3 and TRBJ2-3; D unresolved. The CDR3 is 14 residues long. Germline V gene sequence: CDR1 LGHNA, CDR2 YSLEER. The V gene lost 0 bases and the J gene lost 1 base, with 5 bases spanning the gap. CDR3 sequence (DNA): TGCGCCAGCAGCCAAGATGGGCGCACAGATACGCAGTATTTT. Amino acids: CASSQDGRTDTQYF.

CDR3 region: CASSQPQGARETQYF. CDR3 nucleotide sequence: TGTGCCAGCAGCCAGCCCCAGGGGGCTAGGGAGACCCAGTACTTC. This chain connects TRBV3-1 (or the pseudogene TRBV3-2) to TRBJ2-5, with 8 bases identical to TRBD1. CDR3 size: 15 residues. Germline loops: CDR1 LGHDT, CDR2 YNNKEL (reference sequence). V trimming: 3 bases; J trimming: 5 bases; junction bases outside the gene matches: 8.

The chain links TRBV11-3 to TRBJ2-7; D gene unclear. The CDR3 is made up of 13 amino acids. Trimming left V 5 bases short and J 5 bases short, with 13 bases between. Per germline, CDR1 SGHNT and CDR2 YENEEA. CDR3 bases: TGTGCCAGCAGCCCCAGCAACAGTGACGAGCAGTACTTC. Encoded protein: CASSPSNSDEQYF. The whole variable domain, remainder taken from reference TRBV11-3 and TRBJ2-7, is EAGVVQSPRYKIIEKKQPVAFWCNPISGHNTLYWYLQNLGQGPELLIRYENEEAVDDSQLPKDRFSAERLKGVDSTLKIQPAELGDSAVYLCASSPSNSDEQYFGPGTRLTVT.

This clone was counted only a few times. The chain uses TRBV12-3 or TRBV12-4 and TRBJ2-5, with a tentative D call TRBD1 (5 bases). The V end lost 3 bases, the J end lost 2 bases, and 7 bases lay between the germline ends. The CDR3 covers 13 residues. CDR3 coding DNA: TGTGCCAGCAGTTTGAACAGGCAAGAGACCCAGTACTTC. Residues: CASSLNRQETQYF.

Here the CDR3 reads CASSHTDRVTEAFF. In DNA, the CDR3 is TGCGCCAGCAGCCACACGGACAGGGTGACTGAAGCTTTCTTT. This chain connects TRBV23-1 to TRBJ1-1, with TRBD1 matching over 8 bases. TRBV23-1 is reported as an ORF; its role is uncertain. CDR3 length: 14 residues. V was pared by 6 bases and J by 5 bases, with 8 bases of the junction left unmatched.

V usage is TRBV7-2 and J usage is TRBJ2-1, with TRBD2 matching over 9 bases. This CDR3 region has 15 residues. Germline CDR1 is SGHTA and CDR2 is FQGNSA. The ends lost 5 bases at V and 4 bases at J; junction bases unmatched: 6. The CDR3 DNA sequence: TGTGCCAGCAGCCCGGGACTAGCAGGGTACAATGAGCAGTTCTTC. Amino acid sequence: CASSPGLAGYNEQFF. The full variable domain, in which reference TRBV7-2 and TRBJ2-1 provide the parts outside the CDR3, is GAGVSQSPSNKVTEKGKDVELRCDPISGHTALYWYRQSLGQGLEFLIYFQGNSAPDKSGLPSDRFSAERTGGSVSTLTIQRTQQEDSAVYLCASSPGLAGYNEQFFGPGTRLTVL.

The chain combines TRBV13 with TRBJ2-3; 13 bases are a match to TRBD2. The ends lost 1 base at V and 6 bases at J; junction bases unmatched: 7. This CDR3 contains 17 residues. From germline, CDR1 is PRHDT and CDR2 FYEKMQ (reference sequence). Here the CDR3 DNA reads TGTGCCAGCAGCTTAGAAGCCGGGACTAGCGGGGCGGATACGCAGTATTTT. It specifies CASSLEAGTSGADTQYF.

V is TRBV10-3 and J is TRBJ2-7; 11 bases are shared with TRBD1. Germline lookup yields CDR1 ENHRY and CDR2 SYGVKD. With 5 bases clipped from V and 6 bases from J, the junction kept 12 bases outside the gene matches. The CDR3 runs 16 residues. CDR3 residues: CAISRTRDRGTVEQYF. The CDR3 DNA reads as TGTGCCATCAGTAGGACCCGGGACAGGGGGACGGTCGAGCAGTACTTC.

The J gene is TRBJ1-2, the V gene TRBV4-3; D is perhaps TRBD1 (6 bases). There are 15 residues in the CDR3. From germline, CDR1 is LGHNA and CDR2 YSLEER. Trimming stripped 0 bases from V and 3 bases from J, with 11 bases between. The CDR3 protein is CASSQERTVHYGYTF. Written as DNA, the CDR3 is TGCGCCAGCAGCCAAGAGAGGACAGTTCACTATGGCTACACCTTC.

The rearrangement links TRBV5-1 to TRBJ2-7; 8 bases match TRBD2. CDR1 SGHRS and CDR2 YFSETQ come from the germline V gene. This CDR3 region has 17 residues. V lost 2 bases to trimming and J lost 0 bases; unmatched junction nucleotides: 10. The CDR3 DNA reads TGCGCCAGCAGCTTACAACGCGGGGGGTCGAGCTCCTACGAGCAGTACTTC. It is translated as CASSLQRGGSSSYEQYF.

The rearrangement uses TRBV19 and TRBJ2-3; D unresolved. Trimming pared 2 bases from V and 7 bases from J, leaving 13 bases between. CDR3 length equals 14 residues. Germline CDR1 LNHDA, CDR2 SQIVND (reference sequence). The DNA for the CDR3 is TGTGCCAGTAGTATAAAGGAGAGCAGATATACGCAGTATTTT. It specifies CASSIKESRYTQYF.

The table lists this clone with a count of one. The chain couples TRBV10-3 to TRBJ1-1, with 9 bases fitting TRBD1. V was clipped by 6 bases and J by 1 base; unmatched bases: 3. This CDR3 has 14 residues. Germline CDR1 reads ENHRY; CDR2 reads SYGVKD. CDR3 sequence reads: CAISWDRENTEAFF. CDR3 DNA sequence: TGTGCCATCAGCTGGGACAGGGAGAACACTGAAGCTTTCTTT.